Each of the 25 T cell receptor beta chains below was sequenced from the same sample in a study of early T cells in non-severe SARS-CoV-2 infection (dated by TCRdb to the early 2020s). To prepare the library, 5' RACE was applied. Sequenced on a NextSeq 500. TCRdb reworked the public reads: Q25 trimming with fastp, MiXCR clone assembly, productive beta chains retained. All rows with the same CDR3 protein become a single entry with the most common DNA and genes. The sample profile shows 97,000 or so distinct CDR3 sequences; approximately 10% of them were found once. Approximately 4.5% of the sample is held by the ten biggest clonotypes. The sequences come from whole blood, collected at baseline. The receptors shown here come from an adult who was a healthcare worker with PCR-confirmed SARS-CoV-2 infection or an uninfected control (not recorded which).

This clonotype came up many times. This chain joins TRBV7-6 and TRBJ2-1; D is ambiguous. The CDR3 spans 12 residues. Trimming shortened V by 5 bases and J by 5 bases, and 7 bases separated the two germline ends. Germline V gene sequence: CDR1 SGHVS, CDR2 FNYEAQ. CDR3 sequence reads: CASSDTDNEQFF. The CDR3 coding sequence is TGTGCCAGCAGCGACACTGACAATGAGCAGTTCTTC.

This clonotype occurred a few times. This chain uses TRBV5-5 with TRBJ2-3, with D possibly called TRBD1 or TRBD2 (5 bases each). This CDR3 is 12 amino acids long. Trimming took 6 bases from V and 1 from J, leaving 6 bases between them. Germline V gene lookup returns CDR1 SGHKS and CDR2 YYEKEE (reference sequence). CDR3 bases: TGTGCCAGCAAGGGACGCACAGATACGCAGTATTTT. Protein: CASKGRTDTQYF.

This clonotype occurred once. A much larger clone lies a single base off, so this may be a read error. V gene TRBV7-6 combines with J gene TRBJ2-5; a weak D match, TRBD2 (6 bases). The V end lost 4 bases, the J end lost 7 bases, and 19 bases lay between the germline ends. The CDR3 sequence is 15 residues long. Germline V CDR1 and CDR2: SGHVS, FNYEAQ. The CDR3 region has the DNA TGTGCCAGCAGCTCCGCGCTCCCCGGGAGCGGGACCCAGTACTTC. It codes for CASSSALPGSGTQYF. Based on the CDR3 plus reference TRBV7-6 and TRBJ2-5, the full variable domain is GAGVSQSPRYKVTKRGQDVALRCDPISGHVSLYWYRQALGQGPEFLTYFNYEAQQDKSGLPNDRFSAERPEGSISTLTIQRTEQRDSAMYRCASSSALPGSGTQYFGPGTRLLVL.

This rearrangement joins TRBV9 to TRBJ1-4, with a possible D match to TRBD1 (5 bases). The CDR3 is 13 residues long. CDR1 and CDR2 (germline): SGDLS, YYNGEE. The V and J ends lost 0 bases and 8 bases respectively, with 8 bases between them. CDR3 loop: CASSVDKGEKLFF. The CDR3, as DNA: TGTGCCAGCAGCGTAGATAAGGGGGAAAAACTGTTTTTT.

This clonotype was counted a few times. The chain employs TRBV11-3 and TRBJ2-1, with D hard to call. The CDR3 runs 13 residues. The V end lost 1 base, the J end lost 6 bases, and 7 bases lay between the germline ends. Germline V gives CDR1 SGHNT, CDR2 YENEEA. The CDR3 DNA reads TGTGCCAGCAGCTTAGTTTGGGGCAATGAGCAGTTCTTC. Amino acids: CASSLVWGNEQFF.

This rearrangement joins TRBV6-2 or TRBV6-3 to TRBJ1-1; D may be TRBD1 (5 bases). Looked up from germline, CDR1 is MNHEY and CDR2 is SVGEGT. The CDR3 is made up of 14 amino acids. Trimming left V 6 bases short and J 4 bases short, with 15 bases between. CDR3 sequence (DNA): TGTGCCAGCAGGCCCAACGACAGAGTCACTGAAGCTTTCTTT. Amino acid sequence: CASRPNDRVTEAFF.

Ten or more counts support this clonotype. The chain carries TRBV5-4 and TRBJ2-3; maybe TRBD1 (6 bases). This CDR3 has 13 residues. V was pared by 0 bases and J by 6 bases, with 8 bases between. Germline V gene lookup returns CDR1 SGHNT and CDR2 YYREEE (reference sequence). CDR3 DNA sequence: TGTGCCAGCAGCTTGGACAGGGCTGATACGCAGTATTTT. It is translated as CASSLDRADTQYF.

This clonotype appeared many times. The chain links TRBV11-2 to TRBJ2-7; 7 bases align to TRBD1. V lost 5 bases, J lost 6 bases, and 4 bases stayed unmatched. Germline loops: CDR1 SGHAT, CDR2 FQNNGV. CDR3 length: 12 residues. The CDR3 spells CASSQGESEQYF. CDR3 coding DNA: TGTGCCAGCAGCCAGGGGGAGTCCGAGCAGTACTTC.

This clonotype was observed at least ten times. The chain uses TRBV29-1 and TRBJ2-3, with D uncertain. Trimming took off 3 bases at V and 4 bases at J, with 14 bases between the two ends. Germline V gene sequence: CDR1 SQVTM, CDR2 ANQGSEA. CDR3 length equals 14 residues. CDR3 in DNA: TGCAGCGTTGAGGCAGGTCGGCTCGCAGATACGCAGTATTTT. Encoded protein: CSVEAGRLADTQYF.

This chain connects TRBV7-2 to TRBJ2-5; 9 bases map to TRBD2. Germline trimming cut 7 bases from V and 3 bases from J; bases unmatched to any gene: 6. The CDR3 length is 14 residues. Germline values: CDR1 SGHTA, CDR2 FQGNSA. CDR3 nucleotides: TGTGCCAGCACCTTGGTAGCGGGGGAAGAGACCCAGTACTTC. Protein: CASTLVAGEETQYF.

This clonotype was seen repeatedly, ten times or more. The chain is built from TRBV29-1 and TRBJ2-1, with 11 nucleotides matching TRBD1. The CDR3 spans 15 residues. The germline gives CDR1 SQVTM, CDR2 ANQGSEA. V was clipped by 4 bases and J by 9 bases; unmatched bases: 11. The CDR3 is CSVVRTGGDVGEQFF. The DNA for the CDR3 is TGCAGCGTTGTCCGGACAGGGGGCGATGTAGGTGAGCAGTTCTTC.

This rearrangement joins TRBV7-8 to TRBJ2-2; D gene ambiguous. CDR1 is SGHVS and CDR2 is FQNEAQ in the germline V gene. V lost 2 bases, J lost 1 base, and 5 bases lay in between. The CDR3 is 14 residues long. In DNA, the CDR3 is TGTGCCAGCAGCTTAATCGAGAACACCGGGGAGCTGTTTTTT. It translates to CASSLIENTGELFF.

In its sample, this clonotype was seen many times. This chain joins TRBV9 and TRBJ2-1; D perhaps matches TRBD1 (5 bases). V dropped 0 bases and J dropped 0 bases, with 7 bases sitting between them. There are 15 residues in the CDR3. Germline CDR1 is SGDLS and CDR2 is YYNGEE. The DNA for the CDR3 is TGTGCCAGCAGCGTAGAAGGGGCCTCCTACAATGAGCAGTTCTTC. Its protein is CASSVEGASYNEQFF.

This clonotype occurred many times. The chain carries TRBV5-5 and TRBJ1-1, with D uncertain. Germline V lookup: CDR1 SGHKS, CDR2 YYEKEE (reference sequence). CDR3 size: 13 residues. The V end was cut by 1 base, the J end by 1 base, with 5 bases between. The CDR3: CASSLIENTEAFF. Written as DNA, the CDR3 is TGTGCCAGCAGCTTGATCGAGAACACTGAAGCTTTCTTT. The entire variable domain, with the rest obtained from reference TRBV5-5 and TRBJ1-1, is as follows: DAGVTQSPTHLIKTRGQQVTLRCSPISGHKSVSWYQQVLGQGPQFIFQYYEKEERGRGNFPDRFSARQFPNYSSELNVNALLLGDSALYLCASSLIENTEAFFGQGTRLTVV.

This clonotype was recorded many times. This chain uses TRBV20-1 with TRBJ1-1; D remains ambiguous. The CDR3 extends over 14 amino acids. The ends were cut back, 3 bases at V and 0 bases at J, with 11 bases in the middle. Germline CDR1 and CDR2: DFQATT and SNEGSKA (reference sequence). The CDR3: CSARLGQLNTEAFF. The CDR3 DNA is TGCAGTGCTAGGTTGGGCCAGTTGAACACTGAAGCTTTCTTT.

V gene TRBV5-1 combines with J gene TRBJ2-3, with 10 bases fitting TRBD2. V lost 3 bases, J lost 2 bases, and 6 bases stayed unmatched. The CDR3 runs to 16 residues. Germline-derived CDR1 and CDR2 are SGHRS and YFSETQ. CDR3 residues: CASSSTLAGITDTQYF. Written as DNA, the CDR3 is TGCGCCAGCAGCTCCACACTAGCGGGGATCACAGATACGCAGTATTTT.

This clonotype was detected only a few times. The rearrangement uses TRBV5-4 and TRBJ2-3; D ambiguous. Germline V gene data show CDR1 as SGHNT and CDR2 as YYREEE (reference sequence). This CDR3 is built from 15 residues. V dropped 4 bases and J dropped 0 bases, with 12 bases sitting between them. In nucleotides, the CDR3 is TGTGCCAGCAGCCTGGGCTATGGGAGCACAGATACGCAGTATTTT. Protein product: CASSLGYGSTDTQYF. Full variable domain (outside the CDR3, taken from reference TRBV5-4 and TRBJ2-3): ETGVTQSPTHLIKTRGQQVTLRCSSQSGHNTVSWYQQALGQGPQFIFQYYREEENGRGNFPPRFSGLQFPNYSSELNVNALELDDSALYLCASSLGYGSTDTQYFGPGTRLTVL.

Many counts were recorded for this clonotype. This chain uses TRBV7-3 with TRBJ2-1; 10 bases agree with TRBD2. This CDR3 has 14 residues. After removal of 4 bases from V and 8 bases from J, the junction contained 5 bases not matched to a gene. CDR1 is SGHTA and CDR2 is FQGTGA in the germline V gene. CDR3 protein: CASSSALAGDEQFF. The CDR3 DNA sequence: TGTGCCAGCAGCTCCGCCCTAGCGGGGGATGAGCAGTTCTTC.

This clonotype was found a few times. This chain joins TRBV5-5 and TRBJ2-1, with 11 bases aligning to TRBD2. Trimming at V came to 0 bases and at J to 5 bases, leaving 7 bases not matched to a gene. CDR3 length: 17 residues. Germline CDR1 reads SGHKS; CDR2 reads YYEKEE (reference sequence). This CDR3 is CASSLVTSGGFHNEQFF. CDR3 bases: TGTGCCAGCAGCTTGGTTACTAGCGGGGGTTTCCACAATGAGCAGTTCTTC.

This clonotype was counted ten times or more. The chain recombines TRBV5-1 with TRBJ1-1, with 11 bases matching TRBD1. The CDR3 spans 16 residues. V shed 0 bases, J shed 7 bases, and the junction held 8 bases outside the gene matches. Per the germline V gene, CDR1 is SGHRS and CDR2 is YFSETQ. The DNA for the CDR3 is TGCGCCAGCAGCTTGGTTGTTGGGGACAGGGGGTATGAAGCTTTCTTT. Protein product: CASSLVVGDRGYEAFF.

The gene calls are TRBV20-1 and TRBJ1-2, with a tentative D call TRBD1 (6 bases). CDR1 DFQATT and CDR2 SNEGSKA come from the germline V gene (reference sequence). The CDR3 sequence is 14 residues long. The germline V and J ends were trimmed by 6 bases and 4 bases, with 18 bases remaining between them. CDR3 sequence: CSAKVAGVIYGYTF. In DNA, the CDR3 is TGCAGTGCAAAGGTGGCAGGGGTTATCTATGGCTACACCTTC.

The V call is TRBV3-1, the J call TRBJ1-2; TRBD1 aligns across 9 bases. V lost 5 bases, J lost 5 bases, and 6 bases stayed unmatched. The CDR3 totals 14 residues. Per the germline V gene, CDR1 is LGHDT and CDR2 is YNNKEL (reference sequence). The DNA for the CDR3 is TGTGCCAGCAGCAAAGGGACAGGGTGGTATGGCTACACCTTC. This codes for CASSKGTGWYGYTF.

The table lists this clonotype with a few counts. CDR3 nucleotide sequence: TGCGCCAGCAGGACCGGGACGTATTCCTACGAGCAGTACTTC. Its translation: CASRTGTYSYEQYF. The chain recombines TRBV5-1 with TRBJ2-7; D is possibly TRBD1 or TRBD2 (5 bases each). Germline CDR1 is SGHRS and CDR2 is YFSETQ. This CDR3 region has 14 residues. V was trimmed by 5 bases and J by 1 base, leaving 13 bases between them.

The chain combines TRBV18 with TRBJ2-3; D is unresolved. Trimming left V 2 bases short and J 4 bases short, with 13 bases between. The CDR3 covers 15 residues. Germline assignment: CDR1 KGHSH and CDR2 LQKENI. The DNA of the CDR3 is TGTGCCAGCTCACCAGGGTCACAGACCGCAGATACGCAGTATTTT. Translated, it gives CASSPGSQTADTQYF.

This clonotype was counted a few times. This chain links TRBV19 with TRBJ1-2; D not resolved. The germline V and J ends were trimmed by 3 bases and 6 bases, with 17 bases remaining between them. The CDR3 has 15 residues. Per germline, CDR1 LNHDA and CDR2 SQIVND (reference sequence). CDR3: CASSMGGFPLDGYTF. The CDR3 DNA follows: TGTGCCAGTAGTATGGGCGGGTTCCCGCTGGATGGCTACACCTTC. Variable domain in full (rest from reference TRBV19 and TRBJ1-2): DGGITQSPKYLFRKEGQNVTLSCEQNLNHDAMYWYRQDPGQGLRLIYYSQIVNDFQKGDIAEGYSVSREKKESFPLTVTSAQKNPTAFYLCASSMGGFPLDGYTFGSGTRLTVV.